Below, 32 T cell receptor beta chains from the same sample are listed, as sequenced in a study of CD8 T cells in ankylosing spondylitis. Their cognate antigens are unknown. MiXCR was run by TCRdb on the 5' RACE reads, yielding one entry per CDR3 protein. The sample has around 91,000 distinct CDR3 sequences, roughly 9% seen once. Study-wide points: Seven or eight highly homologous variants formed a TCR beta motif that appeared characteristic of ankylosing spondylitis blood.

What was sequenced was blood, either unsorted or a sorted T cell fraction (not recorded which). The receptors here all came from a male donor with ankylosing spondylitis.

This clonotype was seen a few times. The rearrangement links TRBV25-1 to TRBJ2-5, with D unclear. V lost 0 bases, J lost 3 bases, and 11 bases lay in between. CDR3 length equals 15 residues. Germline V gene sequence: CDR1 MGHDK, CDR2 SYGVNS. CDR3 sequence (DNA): TGTGCCAGCAGTGAATATGGATTTGTTAAAGAGACCCAGTACTTC. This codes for CASSEYGFVKETQYF.

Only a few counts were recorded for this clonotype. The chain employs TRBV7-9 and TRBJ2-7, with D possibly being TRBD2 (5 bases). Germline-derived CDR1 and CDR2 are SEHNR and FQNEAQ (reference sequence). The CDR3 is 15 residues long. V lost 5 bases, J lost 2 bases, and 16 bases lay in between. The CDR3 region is CASSPRLASPYEQYF. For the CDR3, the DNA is TGTGCCAGCAGCCCCCGATTAGCGAGCCCCTACGAGCAGTACTTC.

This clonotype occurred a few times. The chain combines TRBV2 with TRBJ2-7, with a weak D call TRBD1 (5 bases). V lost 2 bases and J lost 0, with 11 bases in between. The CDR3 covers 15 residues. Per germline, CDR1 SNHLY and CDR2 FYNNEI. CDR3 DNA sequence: TGTGCCAGCAGTGAACGGACACCGAGCTCCTACGAGCAGTACTTC. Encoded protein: CASSERTPSSYEQYF.

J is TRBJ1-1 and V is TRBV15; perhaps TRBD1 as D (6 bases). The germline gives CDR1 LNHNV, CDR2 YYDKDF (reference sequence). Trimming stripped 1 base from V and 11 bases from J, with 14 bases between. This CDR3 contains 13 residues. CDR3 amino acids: CATSRGPGEVAFF. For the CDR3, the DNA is TGTGCCACCAGCAGAGGTCCAGGGGAGGTGGCTTTCTTT.

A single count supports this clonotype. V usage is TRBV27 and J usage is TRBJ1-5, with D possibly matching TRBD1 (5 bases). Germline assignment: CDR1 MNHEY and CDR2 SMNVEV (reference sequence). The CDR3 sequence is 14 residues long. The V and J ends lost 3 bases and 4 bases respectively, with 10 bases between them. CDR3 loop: CASSFSGRNQPQHF. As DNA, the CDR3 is TGTGCCAGCAGTTTTTCAGGGAGAAATCAGCCCCAGCATTTT.

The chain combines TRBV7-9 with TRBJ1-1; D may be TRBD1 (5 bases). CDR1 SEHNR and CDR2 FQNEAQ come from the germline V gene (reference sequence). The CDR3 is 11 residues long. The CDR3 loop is CATLPGREAFF. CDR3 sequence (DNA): TGTGCTACCCTGCCGGGACGTGAAGCTTTCTTT.

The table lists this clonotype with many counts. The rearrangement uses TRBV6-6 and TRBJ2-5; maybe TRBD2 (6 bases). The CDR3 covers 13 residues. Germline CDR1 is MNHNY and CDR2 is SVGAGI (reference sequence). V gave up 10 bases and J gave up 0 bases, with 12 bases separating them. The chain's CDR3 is CATEGRNQETQYF. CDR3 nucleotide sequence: TGTGCCACGGAGGGGCGAAACCAAGAGACCCAGTACTTC.

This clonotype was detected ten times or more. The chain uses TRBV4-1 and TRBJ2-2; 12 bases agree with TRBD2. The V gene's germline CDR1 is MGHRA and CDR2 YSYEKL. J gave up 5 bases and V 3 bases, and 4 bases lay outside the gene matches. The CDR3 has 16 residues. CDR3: CASSQILAGGTGELFF. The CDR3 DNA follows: TGCGCCAGCAGCCAGATCCTAGCGGGAGGGACCGGGGAGCTGTTTTTT.

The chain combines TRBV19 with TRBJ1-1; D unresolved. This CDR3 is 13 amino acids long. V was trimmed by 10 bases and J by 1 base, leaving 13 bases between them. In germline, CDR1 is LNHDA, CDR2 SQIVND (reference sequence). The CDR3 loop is CATLGSWNTEAFF. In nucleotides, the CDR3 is TGTGCCACCCTAGGGAGTTGGAACACTGAAGCTTTCTTT.

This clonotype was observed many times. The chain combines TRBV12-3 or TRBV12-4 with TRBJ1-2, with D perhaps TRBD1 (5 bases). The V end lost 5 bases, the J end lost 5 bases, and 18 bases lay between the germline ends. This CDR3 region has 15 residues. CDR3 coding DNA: TGTGCCAGCAGTCCGAGTGGGGGGGGATCGTATGGCTACACCTTC. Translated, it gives CASSPSGGGSYGYTF.

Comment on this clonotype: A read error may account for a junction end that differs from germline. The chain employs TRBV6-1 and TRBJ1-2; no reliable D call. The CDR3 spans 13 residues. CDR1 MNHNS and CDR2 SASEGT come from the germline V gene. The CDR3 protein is CASGEIVRYGYTF. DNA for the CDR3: TGTGCCAGCGGTGAAATTGTTCGCTATGGCTACACCTTC.

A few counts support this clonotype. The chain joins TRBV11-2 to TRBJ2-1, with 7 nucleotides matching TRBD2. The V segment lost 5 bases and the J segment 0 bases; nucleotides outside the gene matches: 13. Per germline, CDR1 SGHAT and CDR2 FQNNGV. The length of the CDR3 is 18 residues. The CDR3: CASSGGGGPLGSYNEQFF. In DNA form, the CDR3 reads TGTGCCAGCAGCGGGGGGGGAGGGCCCCTCGGCTCCTACAATGAGCAGTTCTTC.

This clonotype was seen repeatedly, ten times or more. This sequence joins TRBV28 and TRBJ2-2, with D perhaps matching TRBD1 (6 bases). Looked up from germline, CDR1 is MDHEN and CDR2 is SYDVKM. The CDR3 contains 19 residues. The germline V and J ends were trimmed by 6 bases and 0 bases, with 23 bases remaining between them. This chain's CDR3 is CASSYPLSGDLANTGELFF. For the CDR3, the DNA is TGTGCCAGCAGCTACCCCCTCTCAGGGGACCTCGCGAACACCGGGGAGCTGTTTTTT.

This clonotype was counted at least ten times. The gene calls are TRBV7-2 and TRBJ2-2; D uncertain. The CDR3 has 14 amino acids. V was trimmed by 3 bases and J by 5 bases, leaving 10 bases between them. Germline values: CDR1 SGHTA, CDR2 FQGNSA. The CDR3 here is CASSLYPWTGELFF. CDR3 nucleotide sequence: TGTGCCAGCAGCTTGTACCCGTGGACCGGGGAGCTGTTTTTT.

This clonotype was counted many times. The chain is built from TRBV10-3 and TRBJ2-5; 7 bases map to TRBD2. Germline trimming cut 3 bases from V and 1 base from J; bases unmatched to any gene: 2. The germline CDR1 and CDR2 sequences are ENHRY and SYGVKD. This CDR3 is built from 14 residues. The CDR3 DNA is TGTGCCATCAGTGACTTAGCGGGCCAAGAGACCCAGTACTTC. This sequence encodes CAISDLAGQETQYF.

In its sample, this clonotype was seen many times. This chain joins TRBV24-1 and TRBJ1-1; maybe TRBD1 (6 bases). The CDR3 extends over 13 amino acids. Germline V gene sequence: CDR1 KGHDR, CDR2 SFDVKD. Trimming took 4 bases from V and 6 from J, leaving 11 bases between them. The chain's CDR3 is CATSDWGASEAFF. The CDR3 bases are TGTGCCACCAGTGACTGGGGGGCGTCTGAAGCTTTCTTT.

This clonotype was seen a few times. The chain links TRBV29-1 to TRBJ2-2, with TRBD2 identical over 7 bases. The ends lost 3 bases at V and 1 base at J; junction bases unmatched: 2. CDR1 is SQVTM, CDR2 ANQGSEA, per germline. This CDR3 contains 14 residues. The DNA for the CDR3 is TGCAGCGTTGATGCTAGCGGGAACACCGGGGAGCTGTTTTTT. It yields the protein CSVDASGNTGELFF.

The CDR3: CSAWTGNSNQPQHF. The CDR3 DNA sequence: TGCAGTGCATGGACAGGGAATAGCAATCAGCCCCAGCATTTT. The gene calls are TRBV20-1 and TRBJ1-5; 8 nucleotides align to TRBD1. Germline V gene lookup returns CDR1 DFQATT and CDR2 SNEGSKA (reference sequence). This CDR3 has 14 amino acids. With 6 bases clipped from V and 0 bases from J, the junction kept 4 bases outside the gene matches.

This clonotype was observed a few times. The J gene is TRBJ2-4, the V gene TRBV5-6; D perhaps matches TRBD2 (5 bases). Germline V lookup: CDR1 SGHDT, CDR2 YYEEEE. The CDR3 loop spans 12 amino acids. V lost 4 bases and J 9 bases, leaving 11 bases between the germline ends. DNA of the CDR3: TGTGCCAGCAGCGGCGGACGGGGCATTCAGTACTTC. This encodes CASSGGRGIQYF.

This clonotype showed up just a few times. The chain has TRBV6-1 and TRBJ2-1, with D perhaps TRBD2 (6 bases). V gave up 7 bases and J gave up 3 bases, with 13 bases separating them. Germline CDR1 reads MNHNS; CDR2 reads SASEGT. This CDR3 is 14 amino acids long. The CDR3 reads CASIGGILYNEQFF. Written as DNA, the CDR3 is TGTGCCAGCATCGGAGGGATTCTCTACAATGAGCAGTTCTTC.

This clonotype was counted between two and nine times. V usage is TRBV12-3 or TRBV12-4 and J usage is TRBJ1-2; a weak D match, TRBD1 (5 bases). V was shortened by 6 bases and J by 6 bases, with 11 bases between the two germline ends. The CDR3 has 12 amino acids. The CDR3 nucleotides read TGTGCCAGCAGGGGGGGTCTGAATGGCTACACCTTC. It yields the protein CASRGGLNGYTF.

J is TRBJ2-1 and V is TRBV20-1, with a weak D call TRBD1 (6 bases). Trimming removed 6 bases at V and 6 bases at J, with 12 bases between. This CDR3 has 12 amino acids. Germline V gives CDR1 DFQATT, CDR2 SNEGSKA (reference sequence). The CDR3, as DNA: TGCAGTGCAAGCCGGGACACCAATGAGCAGTTCTTC. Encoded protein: CSASRDTNEQFF.

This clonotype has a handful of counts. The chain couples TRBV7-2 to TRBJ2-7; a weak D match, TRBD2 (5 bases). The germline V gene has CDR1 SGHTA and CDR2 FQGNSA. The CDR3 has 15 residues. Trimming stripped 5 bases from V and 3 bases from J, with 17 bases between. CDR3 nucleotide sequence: TGTGCCAGCAGCCGTGGGAGCCTACTATACTACGAGCAGTACGTC. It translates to CASSRGSLLYYEQYV.

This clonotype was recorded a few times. CDR3 DNA sequence: TGTGCCAGCAGTTTTTCCGGGGGCCAAGAGACCCAGTACTTC. Its protein product is CASSFSGGQETQYF. The rearrangement joins TRBV12-3 or TRBV12-4 to TRBJ2-5; the D gene is possibly TRBD2 (6 bases). The V end was cut by 3 bases, the J end by 1 base, with 9 bases between. CDR3 length: 14 residues.

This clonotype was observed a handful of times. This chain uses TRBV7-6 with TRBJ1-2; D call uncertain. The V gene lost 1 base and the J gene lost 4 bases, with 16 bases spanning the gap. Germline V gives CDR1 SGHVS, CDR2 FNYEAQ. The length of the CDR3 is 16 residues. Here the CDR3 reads CASSLGVEKSPYGYTF. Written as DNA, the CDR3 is TGTGCCAGCAGCTTAGGGGTGGAGAAATCGCCCTATGGCTACACCTTC.

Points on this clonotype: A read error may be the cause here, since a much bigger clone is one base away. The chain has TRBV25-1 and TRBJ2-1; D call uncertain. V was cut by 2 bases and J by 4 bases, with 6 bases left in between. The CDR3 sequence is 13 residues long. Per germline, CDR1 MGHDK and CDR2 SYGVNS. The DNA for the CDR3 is TGTGCCAGCAGTGAAGGCAGGTACAATGAGCAGTTCTTC. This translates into CASSEGRYNEQFF.

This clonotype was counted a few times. CDR3 residues: CASSRIPVTRVGSDNEQFF. In nucleotides, the CDR3 is TGTGCCAGCAGTCGTATACCTGTTACCCGCGTGGGGAGTGACAATGAGCAGTTCTTC. The gene calls are TRBV27 and TRBJ2-1, with a possible D match to TRBD2 (5 bases). CDR3 length: 19 residues. V dropped 5 bases and J dropped 5 bases, with 28 bases sitting between them. CDR1 is MNHEY and CDR2 is SMNVEV in the germline V gene (reference sequence).

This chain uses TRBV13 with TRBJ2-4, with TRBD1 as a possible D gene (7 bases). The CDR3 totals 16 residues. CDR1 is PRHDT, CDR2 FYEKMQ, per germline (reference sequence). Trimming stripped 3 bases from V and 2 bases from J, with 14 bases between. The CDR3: CASSFGPGGTKNIQYF. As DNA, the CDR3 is TGTGCCAGCAGCTTTGGTCCAGGGGGGACCAAAAACATTCAGTACTTC.

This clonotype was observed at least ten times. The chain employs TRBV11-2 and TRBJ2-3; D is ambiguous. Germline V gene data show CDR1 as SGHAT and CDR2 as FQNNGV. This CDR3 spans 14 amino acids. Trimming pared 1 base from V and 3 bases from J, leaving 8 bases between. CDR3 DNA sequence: TGTGCCAGCAGCTTAGGCGCGACTACAGATACGCAGTATTTT. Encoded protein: CASSLGATTDTQYF.

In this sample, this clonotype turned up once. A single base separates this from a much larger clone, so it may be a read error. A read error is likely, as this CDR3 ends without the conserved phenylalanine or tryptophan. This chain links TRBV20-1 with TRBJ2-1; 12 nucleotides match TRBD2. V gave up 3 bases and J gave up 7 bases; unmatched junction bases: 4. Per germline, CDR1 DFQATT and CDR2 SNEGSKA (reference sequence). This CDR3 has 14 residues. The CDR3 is CSARGLAGVNEQFL. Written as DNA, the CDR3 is TGCAGTGCTAGGGGACTAGCGGGCGTAAATGAGCAGTTCTTA.

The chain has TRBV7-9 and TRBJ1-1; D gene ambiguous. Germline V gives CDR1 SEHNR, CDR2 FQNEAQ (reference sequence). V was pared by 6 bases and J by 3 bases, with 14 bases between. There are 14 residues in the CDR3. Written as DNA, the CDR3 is TGTGCCAGCAGGACGGGCAGGCGCGACACTGAAGCTTTCTTT. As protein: CASRTGRRDTEAFF. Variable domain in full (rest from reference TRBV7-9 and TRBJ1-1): DTGVSQNPRHKITKRGQNVTFRCDPISEHNRLYWYRQTLGQGPEFLTYFQNEAQLEKSRLLSDRFSAERPKGSFSTLEIQRTEQGDSAMYLCASRTGRRDTEAFFGQGTRLTVV.

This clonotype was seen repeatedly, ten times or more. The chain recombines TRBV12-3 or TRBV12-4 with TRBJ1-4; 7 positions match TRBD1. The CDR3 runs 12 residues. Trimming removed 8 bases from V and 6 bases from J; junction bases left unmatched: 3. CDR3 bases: TGTGCCAGCGGGGGGACAGATGAAAAACTGTTTTTT. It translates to CASGGTDEKLFF.